The 19 T cell receptor beta chains below all came from one sample that was sequenced in a study of T-cell reconstitution after alpha-beta-depleted transplantation in children. For TCRbeta, the library was prepared with unique molecular identifiers. In TCRdb, the PCR reads were re-called with MiXCR into one record per CDR3 protein. The data show hundreds of thousands of distinct CDR3 sequences, with roughly 17% seen just once and 1.1% held by the top ten. The material was PBMCs from the stem cell graft donor, obtained from the stem cell graft. The receptor source for this set is a human donor who donated a stem cell graft to a child with acute myeloid leukemia.

At least ten counts were recorded for this clonotype. The chain couples TRBV20-1 to TRBJ2-1, with 7 bases lining up with TRBD2. The V gene end was trimmed by 5 bases and the J gene end by 2 bases; junction bases not matched to a gene: 9. This CDR3 comprises 15 residues. Germline CDR1 DFQATT, CDR2 SNEGSKA (reference sequence). This chain's CDR3 is CSAGMGGSPYNEQFF. In DNA, the CDR3 is TGCAGTGCTGGGATGGGGGGGTCCCCCTACAATGAGCAGTTCTTC.

This clonotype was found many times. The V call is TRBV20-1, the J call TRBJ1-1; unclear D gene. Looked up from germline, CDR1 is DFQATT and CDR2 is SNEGSKA (reference sequence). The CDR3 sequence is 12 residues long. Trimming cost V 1 base and J 6 bases, with 9 bases left between them. The CDR3 protein is CSARVRTAEAFF. CDR3 DNA: TGCAGTGCTAGAGTAAGGACGGCTGAAGCTTTCTTT.

This clonotype was seen repeatedly, ten times or more. This rearrangement joins TRBV6-1 to TRBJ2-7, with 7 bases matching TRBD1. Looked up from germline, CDR1 is MNHNS and CDR2 is SASEGT. Trimming took 5 bases from V and 2 from J; bases not matched to a gene: 9. This CDR3 is 15 amino acids long. CDR3 residues: CASSTSQGNPYEQYV. Written as DNA, the CDR3 is TGTGCCAGCAGTACATCACAGGGGAACCCCTACGAGCAGTACGTC.

The gene calls are TRBV20-1 and TRBJ2-2; perhaps TRBD1 as D (5 bases). The CDR3 consists of 15 residues. V was trimmed by 3 bases and J by 4 bases, leaving 15 bases between them. Germline V gene lookup returns CDR1 DFQATT and CDR2 SNEGSKA (reference sequence). CDR3 sequence reads: CSARWGRVSTGELFF. Written as DNA, the CDR3 is TGCAGTGCTAGGTGGGGCAGGGTGAGCACCGGGGAGCTGTTTTTT.

A few counts support this clonotype. The V call is TRBV7-2, the J call TRBJ1-6; D unresolved. The CDR3 length is 12 residues. Germline V gene sequence: CDR1 SGHTA, CDR2 FQGNSA. The V end was cut by 8 bases, the J end by 5 bases, with 7 bases between. The CDR3 reads CASGQDNSPLHF. In nucleotides, the CDR3 is TGTGCCAGCGGTCAGGATAATTCACCCCTCCACTTT.

This clonotype was counted ten times or more. V usage is TRBV12-3 or TRBV12-4 and J usage is TRBJ1-4, with TRBD1 as a possible D gene (5 bases). V was cut by 5 bases and J by 5 bases, with 12 bases left in between. The CDR3 covers 14 residues. Written as DNA, the CDR3 is TGTGCCAGCAGTCGGGACCGCCCAAATGAAAAACTGTTTTTT. Protein product: CASSRDRPNEKLFF.

This clonotype was counted at least ten times. V and J are TRBV5-1 and TRBJ1-2; D gene uncertain. V was pared by 3 bases and J by 3 bases, with 9 bases between. The CDR3 extends over 13 amino acids. CDR1 is SGHRS and CDR2 is YFSETQ in the germline V gene. CDR3 bases: TGCGCCAGCAGCTATCGGACGGACTATGGCTACACCTTC. Translated, it gives CASSYRTDYGYTF.

This clonotype was observed many times. The rearrangement uses TRBV12-3 or TRBV12-4 and TRBJ2-5; 8 bases are a match to TRBD1. This CDR3 comprises 16 residues. J gave up 5 bases and V 5 bases, and 13 bases lay outside the gene matches. The CDR3: CASSPHITGGRETQYF. In DNA, the CDR3 is TGTGCCAGCAGTCCTCACATTACAGGGGGGAGGGAGACCCAGTACTTC.

This clonotype was picked up many times. The rearrangement links TRBV7-2 to TRBJ2-5, with 15 bases aligning to TRBD2. Germline V lookup: CDR1 SGHTA, CDR2 FQGNSA. Trimming removed 6 bases from V and 6 bases from J; junction bases left unmatched: 5. This CDR3 is built from 15 residues. The CDR3 sequence: CASSSGTSGGKTQYF. In DNA, the CDR3 is TGTGCCAGCAGTTCCGGGACTAGCGGGGGGAAGACCCAGTACTTC.

This clonotype has at least ten counts. The chain uses TRBV20-1 and TRBJ1-5; 8 bases map to TRBD1. This CDR3 region has 13 residues. In germline, CDR1 is DFQATT, CDR2 SNEGSKA (reference sequence). V lost 8 bases to trimming and J lost 6 bases; unmatched junction nucleotides: 9. The CDR3 DNA reads as TGCAGTTCAGGGGGCGCCGGAAGTCAGCCCCAGCATTTT. It codes for CSSGGAGSQPQHF.

This clonotype was seen a handful of times. This chain uses TRBV6-2 or TRBV6-3 with TRBJ2-7, with D uncertain. Trimming cost V 5 bases and J 4 bases, with 18 bases left between them. The V gene's germline CDR1 is MNHEY and CDR2 SVGEGT. The length of the CDR3 is 15 residues. The CDR3 sequence is CASSLRTPDGYEQYV. The CDR3 nucleotides read TGTGCCAGCAGTCTTAGGACGCCGGATGGGTACGAGCAGTACGTC.

This clonotype was observed a few times. The chain employs TRBV7-2 and TRBJ1-1; the match to TRBD1 covers 7 bases. The CDR3 covers 16 residues. J gave up 0 bases and V 4 bases, and 8 bases lay outside the gene matches. Per germline, CDR1 SGHTA and CDR2 FQGNSA. The CDR3 DNA reads as TGTGCCAGCAGCTCAGGGGACAGTCCCATGAACACTGAAGCTTTCTTT. It specifies CASSSGDSPMNTEAFF.

This clonotype was counted ten times or more. The V gene is TRBV4-3, the J gene TRBJ2-7; D is unresolved. There are 13 residues in the CDR3. The germline V gene encodes CDR1 LGHNA and CDR2 YSLEER. V was shortened by 1 base and J by 3 bases, with 7 bases between the two germline ends. The CDR3, as DNA: TGCGCCAGCAGCCAAGGACGGTACTACGAGCAGTACTTC. Translating gives CASSQGRYYEQYF.

This clonotype was counted between two and nine times. J is TRBJ2-5 and V is TRBV7-2, with D possibly being TRBD1 or TRBD2 (6 bases each). Germline V gives CDR1 SGHTA, CDR2 FQGNSA. V lost 1 base to trimming and J lost 5 bases, with 17 bases between them. The CDR3 sequence is 16 residues long. In nucleotides, the CDR3 is TGTGCCAGCAGCTTAGGGGGGGCCTCAATTCGGGAGACCCAGTACTTC. Residues: CASSLGGASIRETQYF. The full variable domain, with the rest looked up from reference TRBV7-2 and TRBJ2-5, is GAGVSQSPSNKVTEKGKDVELRCDPISGHTALYWYRQSLGQGLEFLIYFQGNSAPDKSGLPSDRFSAERTGGSVSTLTIQRTQQEDSAVYLCASSLGGASIRETQYFGPGTRLLVL.

The table lists this clonotype with many counts. The chain recombines TRBV20-1 with TRBJ2-7; 10 bases line up with TRBD1. The ends lost 1 base at V and 4 bases at J; junction bases unmatched: 10. Per germline, CDR1 DFQATT and CDR2 SNEGSKA (reference sequence). The CDR3 is made up of 16 amino acids. This CDR3 reads CSARVPGQGIGYEQYF. CDR3 sequence (DNA): TGCAGTGCTAGAGTGCCGGGACAGGGGATAGGGTACGAGCAGTACTTC.

V is TRBV12-3 or TRBV12-4 and J is TRBJ2-1; D call uncertain. Trimming took 6 bases from V and 1 from J, leaving 10 bases between them. The CDR3 spans 14 residues. CDR3 sequence: CASSPKGSYNEQFF. For the CDR3, the DNA is TGTGCCAGCAGCCCCAAGGGTTCCTACAATGAGCAGTTCTTC.

The V and J genes are TRBV7-2 and TRBJ2-5, with TRBD2 matching 9 bases. The CDR3 covers 17 residues. The germline gives CDR1 SGHTA, CDR2 FQGNSA. J gave up 5 bases and V 1 base, and 11 bases lay outside the gene matches. Written as DNA, the CDR3 is TGTGCCAGCAGCTTAGAGGTTGGGCGGGGGGGCCGGGAGACCCAGTACTTC. This gives the protein CASSLEVGRGGRETQYF.

The V gene is TRBV7-2, the J gene TRBJ1-5, with a possible D match to TRBD1 (5 bases). Trimming cost V 2 bases and J 6 bases, with 11 bases left between them. The CDR3 spans 14 residues. Germline-derived CDR1 and CDR2 are SGHTA and FQGNSA. CDR3 bases: TGTGCCAGCAGCTTATTCGGGGCTTCTCAGCCCCAGCATTTT. Protein: CASSLFGASQPQHF.

This clonotype occurred many times. The rearrangement uses TRBV6-2 or TRBV6-3 and TRBJ2-3; weak D call: TRBD2 (6 bases). Germline V CDR1 and CDR2: MNHEY, SVGEGT. Trimming cost V 6 bases and J 6 bases, with 13 bases left between them. The CDR3 is 13 amino acids. CDR3 sequence: CASRRGLTDTQYF. CDR3 coding DNA: TGTGCCAGCAGACGGGGACTGACGGATACGCAGTATTTT.